Listed below are T cell receptor beta chains from one sample, sequenced in a study of human versus mouse CDR3 diversity and MHC coevolution. Profiled with immunoSEQ multiplex PCR; TCRdb holds only in-frame clones, not every one. This table holds tens of thousands of clones, over 85% found once. The sequencing input was naive CD4+ T cells from blood. The receptors shown here come from a person between 30 and 69 years old in good health. The CDR3 runs from the conserved cysteine through the conserved F or W. D genes are given only for firm matches. Clone size is stated in some rows and not others, as once, few, many or a class when expanded.

J,size,V,D,DNA,CDR3
TRBJ2-7,NA,TRBV9,TRBD2,TGTGCCAGCAGCGTAGCGGGAGGGTACTACGAGCAGTACTTC,CASSVAGGYYEQYF
TRBJ2-1,NA,TRBV11-2,TRBD2,TGTGCCAGCAGCTTTCCTCGAACTAGCGGCGTTTACAATGAGCAGTTCTTC,CASSFPRTSGVYNEQFF
TRBJ2-1,NA,TRBV29-1,TRBD2,TGCAGCGTTGACTCACTAGCGGGATCCCTTGAGCAGTTCTTC,CSVDSLAGSLEQFF
TRBJ1-2,NA,TRBV7-9,NA,TGTGCCAGCAGCTTGCCGGGCAGGGATGGTGGCTACACCTTC,CASSLPGRDGGYTF
TRBJ1-5,once,TRBV18,NA,TGTGCCAGCTCACCATCGGGTGATCAGCCCCAGCATTTT,CASSPSGDQPQHF
TRBJ2-7,NA,TRBV7-6,TRBD1,TGTGCCAGCAGCTTTTCGACGGGACAGGGGATCTCCTACGAGCAGTACTTC,CASSFSTGQGISYEQYF
TRBJ1-2,NA,TRBV4-1,NA,TGCGCCAGCAGCTTCATCTTGGACTTGAAGGACTATGGCTACACCTTC,CASSFILDLKDYGYTF
TRBJ2-6,once,TRBV7-9,NA,TGTGCCAGCAGCTTAACAAGCTCTGGGGCCAACGTCCTGACTTTC,CASSLTSSGANVLTF
TRBJ1-1,NA,TRBV9,TRBD1,TGTGCCAGCAGCGAGGGACAGGGATTCACTGAAGCTTTCTTT,CASSEGQGFTEAFF
TRBJ1-1,NA,TRBV7-9,NA,TGTGCCAGCAGCTTTGAGGGGGTTGCCACTGAAGCTTTCTTT,CASSFEGVATEAFF
TRBJ1-1,NA,TRBV30,NA,TGTGCCTGGAGTGGAGGCTTAGACACTGAAGCTTTCTTT,CAWSGGLDTEAFF
TRBJ2-4,NA,TRBV19,TRBD2,TGTGCCACCCGGTGGGAGGGAGGTAGGGGAAACATTCAGTACTTC,CATRWEGGRGNIQYF
TRBJ2-7,once,TRBV2,NA,TGTGCCAGCATTAAAGACTTCAGCTCCTACGAGCAGTACTTC,CASIKDFSSYEQYF
TRBJ1-1,NA,TRBV27,TRBD1,TGTGCCAGCAGTTCCCACAGGGGATCTGAAGCTTTCTTT,CASSSHRGSEAFF
TRBJ2-7,NA,TRBV18,NA,TGTGCCAGCTCACCACCGAGCTACGAGCAGTACTTC,CASSPPSYEQYF
TRBJ2-5,NA,TRBV7-2,TRBD2,TGTGCCAGCAGCTGGGGCGGGAGACAAGAGACCCAGTACTTC,CASSWGGRQETQYF
TRBJ1-3,few,TRBV5-6,TRBD1,TGTGCCAGCAGCTTGAGGGACAGGGGGTCTGGAAACACCATATATTTT,CASSLRDRGSGNTIYF
TRBJ2-1,NA,TRBV7-2,TRBD2,TGTGCCAGCAGCTTAGGTGGTAGCGGGAGGGCGGGGAATGAGCAGTTCTTC,CASSLGGSGRAGNEQFF
TRBJ2-7,NA,TRBV7-2,NA,TGTGCCAGCAGCTTAGTGGGGCCTCCTTTAGGGAACGAGCAGTACTTC,CASSLVGPPLGNEQYF
TRBJ2-7,NA,TRBV6-5,NA,TGTGCCAGCAGTTACCTGCCAGGGTCAGGCGATTACGAGCAGTACTTC,CASSYLPGSGDYEQYF
TRBJ1-3,NA,TRBV18,NA,TGTGCCAGCTCACCGGGGCAGGGCGGAAACACCATATATTTT,CASSPGQGGNTIYF
TRBJ1-2,NA,TRBV29-1,NA,TGCAGCGTCGCCCTGGGGGCGTTTTATGGCTACACCTTC,CSVALGAFYGYTF
TRBJ1-1,NA,TRBV29-1,NA,TGCAGCGTTGGTCTCGTGAACACTGAAGCTTTCTTT,CSVGLVNTEAFF
TRBJ1-2,NA,TRBV6-5,TRBD1,TGTGCCAGCATCCCGGGACAGGGTCGTGGCTACACCTTC,CASIPGQGRGYTF
TRBJ2-5,NA,TRBV19,NA,TGTGCCAGTAGTATCCGGACTAAAAAAGAGACCCAGTACTTC,CASSIRTKKETQYF
TRBJ1-2,NA,TRBV19,NA,TGTGCCAGTACCGACAGGTTCTATGGCTACACCTTC,CASTDRFYGYTF
TRBJ1-5,NA,TRBV21-1,NA,TGTGCCAGCAGCAAGCAGGAGGTTCAGCCCCAGCATTTT,CASSKQEVQPQHF
TRBJ2-3,few,TRBV28,TRBD1,TGTGCCAGCAGTCCCCTAGGGACAGGGGTTCCTACAGATACGCAGTATTTT,CASSPLGTGVPTDTQYF
TRBJ1-2,NA,TRBV19,TRBD1,TGTGCCAGTAGCCGAACAGGGGGGCGAGGGAACTATGGCTACACCTTC,CASSRTGGRGNYGYTF
TRBJ1-4,NA,TRBV30,NA,TGTGCCTGTCCCCACGAGGCGGGGGGCGAAAAACTGTTTTTT,CACPHEAGGEKLFF
TRBJ2-2,once,TRBV5-1,TRBD1,TGCGCCAGCAGCTTAATCAGGGGGTTGGACACCGGGGAGCTGTTTTTT,CASSLIRGLDTGELFF
TRBJ1-1,NA,TRBV10-3,TRBD1,TGTGCCCCCGGACAGGGGCTGAACACTGAAGCTTTCTTT,CAPGQGLNTEAFF
TRBJ1-1,NA,TRBV5-1,NA,TGCGCCAGCAGCTTGGCCCAAGGCGCTAGGCCTGAAGCTTTCTTT,CASSLAQGARPEAFF
TRBJ2-7,NA,TRBV28,TRBD1,TGTGCCAGCAGTCCATGGACAGGGGGGAAGGACGAGCAGTGCTTC,CASSPWTGGKDEQCF
TRBJ2-7,NA,TRBV7-2,TRBD1,TGTGCCAGCAGCTTAGCGTGGGACAGGGTGTCCCACGAGCAGTACTTC,CASSLAWDRVSHEQYF
TRBJ2-2,NA,TRBV7-2,NA,TGTGCCAGCAGCCGAGCTTTCGCGAACACCGGGGAGCTGTTTTTT,CASSRAFANTGELFF
TRBJ2-5,NA,TRBV11-2,NA,TGTGCCAGCAGCTTTGGGGGGGCGTCAGAGACCCAGTACTTC,CASSFGGASETQYF
TRBJ2-1,NA,TRBV6-5,TRBD2,TGTGCCAGCAGTTACTTCGGACTAGCGGGGGATGAGCAGTTCTTC,CASSYFGLAGDEQFF
TRBJ1-5,once,TRBV4-3,NA,TGCGCCAGCAGCCAAGAGGTCGGGGGCAATCAGCCCCAGCATTTT,CASSQEVGGNQPQHF
TRBJ2-3,NA,TRBV7-2,TRBD2,TGTGCCAGCAGCTTCCACGGGGGGGGCACAGATACGCAGTATTTT,CASSFHGGGTDTQYF
TRBJ1-1,NA,TRBV19,NA,TGTGCCAGTCTCAGGGGCGCTGAAGCTTTCTTT,CASLRGAEAFF
TRBJ1-2,NA,TRBV19,NA,TGTGCCAGTAGTATTGAAACAGCCCTCTATGGCTACACCTTC,CASSIETALYGYTF
TRBJ1-2,NA,TRBV12-1,NA,TGTGCCAGCAGCCCGGGGGGGGGACAGAAAAAGTTCTATGGCTACACCTTC,CASSPGGGQKKFYGYTF
TRBJ2-7,NA,TRBV6-5,NA,TGTGCCAGCAGTTATCGGGACACCGCCTACGAGCAGTACTTC,CASSYRDTAYEQYF
TRBJ2-1,NA,TRBV5-4,TRBD2,TGTGCCAGCAGCACAACTAGCGGAGCCAGGAATGAGCAGTTCTTC,CASSTTSGARNEQFF
TRBJ2-7,NA,TRBV18,NA,TGTGCCAGCTCACCCGGACGGGGGATGGACTACGAGCAGTACTTC,CASSPGRGMDYEQYF
TRBJ2-4,NA,TRBV6-1,TRBD1,TGTGCCAGCAGTGAAGCGGCAGGGGGAGTCAAAAACATTCAGTACTTC,CASSEAAGGVKNIQYF
TRBJ2-7,NA,TRBV6-5,TRBD1,TGTGCCAGCAGTGTGGACAGGGCCTTCTACGAGCAGTACTTC,CASSVDRAFYEQYF
TRBJ1-4,NA,TRBV19,TRBD1,TGTGCCAGTAGTACCGGGACAGGGCCAAGTGAAAAACTGTTTTTT,CASSTGTGPSEKLFF
TRBJ2-7,NA,TRBV6-1,NA,TGTGCCAGCAGTGAAGTTAGGGGAACCGAGCAGTACTTC,CASSEVRGTEQYF
TRBJ1-5,NA,TRBV4-2,TRBD1,TGTGCCAGCAGCCAAGACCGGGACAGGGGTCAGCCCCAGCATTTT,CASSQDRDRGQPQHF
TRBJ2-7,NA,TRBV21-1,NA,TGTGCCAGCAGCAAAACGGGTAGCCTCTACGAGCAGTACTTC,CASSKTGSLYEQYF
TRBJ1-2,NA,TRBV28,NA,TGTGCCAGCAGTTTATCCAGGGTCGGTGGCTACACCTTC,CASSLSRVGGYTF
TRBJ1-3,few,TRBV5-4,TRBD1,TGTGCCAGCAGCTTGACAGGGGCAAACACCATATATTTT,CASSLTGANTIYF
TRBJ2-3,NA,TRBV9,TRBD1,TGTGCCAGCAGCGTAGCCAGGGGGTACACAGATACGCAGTATTTT,CASSVARGYTDTQYF
TRBJ2-5,NA,TRBV7-3,NA,TGTGCCAGCAGCTACAGGGTTGGGGAGACCCAGTACTTC,CASSYRVGETQYF
TRBJ2-3,NA,TRBV30,TRBD2,TGTGCGCAAACCGGGACTAGCGGGAGTCTAGCAGATACGCAGTATTTT,CAQTGTSGSLADTQYF
TRBJ2-1,NA,TRBV28,TRBD1,TGTGCCAGCAGCCCTATCCAGGGGGCGGGGAATGAGCAGTTCTTC,CASSPIQGAGNEQFF
TRBJ1-6,NA,TRBV27,NA,TGTGCCACCCAGTTGGAGTATAATTCACCCCTCCACTTT,CATQLEYNSPLHF